This TCR beta chain is from a study of early T cells in non-severe SARS-CoV-2 infection. Study in general: Alpha and beta chains were unpaired, from unsorted whole-blood bulk RNA. General study results and limits: A preference for anti-spike CD8 responses marked VDJdb matching, which missed private and CD4 specificities.

This clonotype has a handful of counts. Its antigen is not identified. Molecules of cDNA were individually given unique molecular identifiers that were attached to them. Each CDR3 protein is one row after TCRdb ran MiXCR on the 5' RACE reads. The table includes more than 90,000 distinct CDR3 sequences, 11% detected once. Deletions cut 0 bases from V and 0 bases from J, with 4 bases between. The CDR3 is 14 residues long. Germline V gene data show CDR1 as MNHEY and CDR2 as SMNVEV (reference sequence). This chain uses TRBV27 with TRBJ2-3; no clear D. Material: whole blood. The TCR sequence derives from an adult who was a healthcare worker with PCR-confirmed SARS-CoV-2 infection or an uninfected control (not recorded which). The chain's CDR3 is CASSLSASTDTQYF. The CDR3 nucleotides read TGTGCCAGCAGTTTATCTGCCAGCACAGATACGCAGTATTTT.